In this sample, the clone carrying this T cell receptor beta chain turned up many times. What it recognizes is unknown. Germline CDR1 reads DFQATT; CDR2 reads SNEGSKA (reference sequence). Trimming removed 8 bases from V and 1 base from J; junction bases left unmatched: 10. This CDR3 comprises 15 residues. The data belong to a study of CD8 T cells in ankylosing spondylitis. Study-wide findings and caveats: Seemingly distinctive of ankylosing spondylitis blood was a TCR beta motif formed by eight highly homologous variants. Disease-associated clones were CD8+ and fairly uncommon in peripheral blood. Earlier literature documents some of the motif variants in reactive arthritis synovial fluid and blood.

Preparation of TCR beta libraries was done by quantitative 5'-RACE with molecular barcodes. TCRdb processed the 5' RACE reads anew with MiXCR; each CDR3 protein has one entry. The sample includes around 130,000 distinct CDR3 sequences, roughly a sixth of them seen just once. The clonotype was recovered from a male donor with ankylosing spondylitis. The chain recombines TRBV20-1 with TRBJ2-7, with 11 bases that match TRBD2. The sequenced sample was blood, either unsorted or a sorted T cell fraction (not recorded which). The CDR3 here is CSWGLADDSSYEQYF. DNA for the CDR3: TGCAGTTGGGGACTAGCGGATGACAGTTCCTACGAGCAGTACTTC.